This TCR beta chain stems from a study of T cells after yellow fever vaccination. Study-wide points: Boosting was followed by the reappearance of most primary-vaccination clones (roughly 95% CD4, roughly 90% CD8).

This clonotype came up a few times. Its antigen is unidentified. MiXCR, applied by TCRdb to the 5' RACE reads, yields one record per CDR3 protein. The sample lists some 670,000 distinct CDR3 sequences; 9% to 15% were seen once. Germline lookup yields CDR1 SQVTM and CDR2 ANQGSEA. The CDR3 sequence is 14 residues long. The V gene lost 6 bases and the J gene lost 0 bases, with 11 bases spanning the gap. This chain uses TRBV29-1 with TRBJ1-4; D perhaps matches TRBD1 (6 bases). The sequenced sample was PBMCs, obtained on the day of the yellow fever booster vaccination. The TCR was taken from a man aged 25 to 45 who received the YFV17D yellow fever vaccine. The CDR3 nucleotides read TGCAGCGTAAATACAGGGCCAACTAATGAAAAACTGTTTTTT. Its translation: CSVNTGPTNEKLFF.